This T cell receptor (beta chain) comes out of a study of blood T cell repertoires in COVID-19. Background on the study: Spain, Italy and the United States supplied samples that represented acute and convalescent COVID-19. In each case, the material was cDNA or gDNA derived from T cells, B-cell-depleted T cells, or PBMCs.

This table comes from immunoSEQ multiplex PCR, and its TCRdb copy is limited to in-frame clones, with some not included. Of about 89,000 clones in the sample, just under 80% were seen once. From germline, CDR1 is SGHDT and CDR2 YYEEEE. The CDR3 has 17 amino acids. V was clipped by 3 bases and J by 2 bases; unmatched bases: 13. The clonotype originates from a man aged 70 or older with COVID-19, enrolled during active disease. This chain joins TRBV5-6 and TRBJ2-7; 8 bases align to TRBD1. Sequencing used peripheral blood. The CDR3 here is CASSSMATGVMTYEQYF. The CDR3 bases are TGTGCCAGCAGCTCGATGGCGACAGGGGTCATGACCTACGAGCAGTACTTC. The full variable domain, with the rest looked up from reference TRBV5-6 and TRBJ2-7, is DAGVTQSPTHLIKTRGQQVTLRCSPKSGHDTVSWYQQALGQGPQFIFQYYEEEERQRGNFPDRFSGHQFPNYSSELNVNALLLGDSALYLCASSSMATGVMTYEQYFGPGTRLTVT.